This T cell receptor beta chain was identified in a study of blood T cell repertoires in COVID-19. Study overall: The origin of the acute and convalescent COVID-19 samples was the United States, Italy and Spain. The analysed material was cDNA or gDNA that came from T cells, B-cell-depleted T cells, or PBMCs.

Study processing details: Using reference gene primer amplification, nucleated cell counts were estimated. Libraries were prepared by immunoSEQ multiplex PCR; TCRdb keeps only in-frame clonotypes and omits some of them. The DNA gave D and trimming, while V, J and clone size come from that table. The sample gives hundreds of thousands of clones, around 90% of which show up once; 0.65% to 0.85% is in the top ten. Seattle patient enrollment occurred during active infection, with longitudinal follow-up thereafter. V was pared by 4 bases and J by 5 bases, with 15 bases between. The CDR3 consists of 14 residues. From germline, CDR1 is SGDLS and CDR2 YYNGEE.

Sequenced sample: peripheral blood. This clonotype was sampled from a man aged 60 to 75 with COVID-19, enrolled during active disease. This chain uses TRBV9 with TRBJ2-5; TRBD1 might be the D (6 bases). CDR3 in DNA: TGTGCCAGCAGCTCCCAAGGGGGTGTGGAGACCCAGTACTTC. Its translation is CASSSQGGVETQYF.